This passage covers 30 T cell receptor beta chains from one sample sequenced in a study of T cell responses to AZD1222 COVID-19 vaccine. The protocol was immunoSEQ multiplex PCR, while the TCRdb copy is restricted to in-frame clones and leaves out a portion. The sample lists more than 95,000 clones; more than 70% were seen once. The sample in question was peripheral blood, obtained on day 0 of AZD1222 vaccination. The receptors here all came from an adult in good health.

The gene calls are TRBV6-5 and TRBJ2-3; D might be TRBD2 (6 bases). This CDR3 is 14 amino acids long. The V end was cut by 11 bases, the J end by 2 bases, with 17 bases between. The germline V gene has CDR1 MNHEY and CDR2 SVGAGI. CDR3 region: CAGQRGYPTDTQYF. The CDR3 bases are TGTGCCGGCCAACGGGGGTACCCCACAGATACGCAGTATTTT.

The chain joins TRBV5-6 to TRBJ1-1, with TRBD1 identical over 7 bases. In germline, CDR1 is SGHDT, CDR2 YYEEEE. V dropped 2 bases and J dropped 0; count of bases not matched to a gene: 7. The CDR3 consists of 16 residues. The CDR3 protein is CASSFRGQHMNTEAFF. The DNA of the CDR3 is TGTGCCAGCAGCTTCCGGGGACAGCACATGAACACTGAAGCTTTCTTT.

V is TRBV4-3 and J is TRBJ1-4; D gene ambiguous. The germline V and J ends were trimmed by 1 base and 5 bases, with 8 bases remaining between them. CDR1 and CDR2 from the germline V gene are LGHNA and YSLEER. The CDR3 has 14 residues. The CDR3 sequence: CASSQVGLNEKLFF. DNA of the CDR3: TGCGCCAGCAGCCAAGTCGGTTTAAATGAAAAACTGTTTTTT.

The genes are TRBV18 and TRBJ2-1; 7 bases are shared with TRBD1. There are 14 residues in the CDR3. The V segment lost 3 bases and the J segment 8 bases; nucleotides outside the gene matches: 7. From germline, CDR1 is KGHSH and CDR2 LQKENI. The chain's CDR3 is CASSPRTGGDEQFF. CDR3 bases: TGTGCCAGCTCACCGAGGACAGGTGGCGATGAGCAGTTCTTC. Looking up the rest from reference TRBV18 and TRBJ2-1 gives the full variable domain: NAGVMQNPRHLVRRRGQEARLRCSPMKGHSHVYWYRQLPEEGLKFMVYLQKENIIDESGMPKERFSAEFPKEGPSILRIQQVVRGDSAAYFCASSPRTGGDEQFFGPGTRLTVL.

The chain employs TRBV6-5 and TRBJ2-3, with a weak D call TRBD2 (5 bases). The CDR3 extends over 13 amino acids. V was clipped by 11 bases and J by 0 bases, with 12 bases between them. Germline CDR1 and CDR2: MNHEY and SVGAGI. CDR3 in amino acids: CAYNAGSTDTQYF. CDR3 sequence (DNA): TGTGCCTACAACGCGGGTAGCACAGATACGCAGTATTTT.

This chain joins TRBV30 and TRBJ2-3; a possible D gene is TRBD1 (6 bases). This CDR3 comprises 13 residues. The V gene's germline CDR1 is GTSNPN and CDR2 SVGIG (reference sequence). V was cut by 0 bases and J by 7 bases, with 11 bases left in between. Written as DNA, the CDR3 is TGTGCCTGGAGTGTAAGAGGGGGAAATACGCAGTATTTT. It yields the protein CAWSVRGGNTQYF. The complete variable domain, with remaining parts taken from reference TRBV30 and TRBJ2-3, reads SQTIHQWPATLVQPVGSPLSLECTVEGTSNPNLYWYRQAAGRGLQLLFYSVGIGQISSEVPQNLSASRPQDRQFILSSKKLLLSDSGFYLCAWSVRGGNTQYFGPGTRLTVL.

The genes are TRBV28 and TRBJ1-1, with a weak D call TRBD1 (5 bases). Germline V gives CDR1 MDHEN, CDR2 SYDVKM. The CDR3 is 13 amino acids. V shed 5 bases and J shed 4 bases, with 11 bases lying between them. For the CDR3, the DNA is TGTGCCAGCAGTGGAGGGGATTCCACTGAAGCTTTCTTT. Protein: CASSGGDSTEAFF.

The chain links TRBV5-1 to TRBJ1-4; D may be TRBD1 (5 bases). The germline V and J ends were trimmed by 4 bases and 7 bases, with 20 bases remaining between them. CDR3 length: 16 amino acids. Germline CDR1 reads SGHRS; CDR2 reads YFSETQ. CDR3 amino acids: CASSPGGSGSGEKLFF. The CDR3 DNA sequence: TGCGCCAGCAGCCCGGGAGGCTCAGGGTCCGGTGAAAAACTGTTTTTT. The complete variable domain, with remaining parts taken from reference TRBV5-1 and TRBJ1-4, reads KAGVTQTPRYLIKTRGQQVTLSCSPISGHRSVSWYQQTPGQGLQFLFEYFSETQRNKGNFPGRFSGRQFSNSRSEMNVSTLELGDSALYLCASSPGGSGSGEKLFFGSGTQLSVL.

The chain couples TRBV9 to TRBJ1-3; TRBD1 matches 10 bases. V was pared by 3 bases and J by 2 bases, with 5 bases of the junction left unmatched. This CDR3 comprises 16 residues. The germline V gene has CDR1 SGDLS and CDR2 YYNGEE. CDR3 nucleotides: TGTGCCAGCAGCGGATCCGGGACAGGGGCTGGAAACACCATATATTTT. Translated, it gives CASSGSGTGAGNTIYF.

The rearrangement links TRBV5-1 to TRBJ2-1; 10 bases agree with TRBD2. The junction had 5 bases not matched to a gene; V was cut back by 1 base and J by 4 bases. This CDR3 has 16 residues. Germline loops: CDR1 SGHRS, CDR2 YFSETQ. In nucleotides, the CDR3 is TGCGCCAGCAGCTTGAGCGGGGGGGCCCCTTACAATGAGCAGTTCTTC. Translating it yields CASSLSGGAPYNEQFF.

CDR3 coding DNA: TGTGCCAGCAGCCCACCGGGACGCACGGGGAATGAGCAGTTCTTC. Amino acid sequence: CASSPPGRTGNEQFF. The gene calls are TRBV7-3 and TRBJ2-1; D may be TRBD1 or TRBD2 (5 bases each). This CDR3 region has 15 residues. Trimming removed 5 bases from V and 7 bases from J, with 18 bases in between. Per the germline V gene, CDR1 is SGHTA and CDR2 is FQGTGA.

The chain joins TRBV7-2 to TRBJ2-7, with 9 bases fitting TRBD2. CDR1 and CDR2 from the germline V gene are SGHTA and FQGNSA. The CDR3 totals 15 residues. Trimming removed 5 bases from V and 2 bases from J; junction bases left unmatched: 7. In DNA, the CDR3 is TGTGCCAGCAGCCCGGGGACTAGCTTCCCCTACGAGCAGTACTTC. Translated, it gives CASSPGTSFPYEQYF. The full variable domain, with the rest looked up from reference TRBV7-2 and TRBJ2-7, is GAGVSQSPSNKVTEKGKDVELRCDPISGHTALYWYRQSLGQGLEFLIYFQGNSAPDKSGLPSDRFSAERTGGSVSTLTIQRTQQEDSAVYLCASSPGTSFPYEQYFGPGTRLTVT.

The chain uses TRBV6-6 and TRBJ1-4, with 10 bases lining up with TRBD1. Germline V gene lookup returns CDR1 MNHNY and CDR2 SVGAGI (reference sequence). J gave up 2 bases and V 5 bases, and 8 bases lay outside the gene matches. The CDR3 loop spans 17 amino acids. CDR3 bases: TGTGCCAGCAGTCCCCTAATGACAGGGGGCACTAATGAAAAACTGTTTTTT. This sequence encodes CASSPLMTGGTNEKLFF.

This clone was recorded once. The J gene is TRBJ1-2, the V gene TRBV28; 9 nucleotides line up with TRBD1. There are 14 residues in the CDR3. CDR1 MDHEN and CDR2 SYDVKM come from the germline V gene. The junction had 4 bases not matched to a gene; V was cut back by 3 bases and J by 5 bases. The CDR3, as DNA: TGTGCCAGCAGTTTGGGACAGGGCAGATATGGCTACACCTTC. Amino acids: CASSLGQGRYGYTF.

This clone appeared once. CDR3 DNA: TGTGCCAGCAGTAGCGGGGCCGATCAGCCCCAGCATTTT. This gives the protein CASSSGADQPQHF. The chain has TRBV6-5 and TRBJ1-5; D is perhaps TRBD1 (5 bases). Germline values: CDR1 MNHEY, CDR2 SVGAGI. The CDR3 extends over 13 amino acids. V gave up 5 bases and J gave up 5 bases, with 10 bases separating them.

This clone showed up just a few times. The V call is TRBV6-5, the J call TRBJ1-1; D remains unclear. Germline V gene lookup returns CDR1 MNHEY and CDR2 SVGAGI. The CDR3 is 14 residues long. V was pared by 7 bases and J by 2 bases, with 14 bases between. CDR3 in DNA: TGTGCCAGCATTCCAACCCAGTCCAACACTGAAGCTTTCTTT. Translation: CASIPTQSNTEAFF.

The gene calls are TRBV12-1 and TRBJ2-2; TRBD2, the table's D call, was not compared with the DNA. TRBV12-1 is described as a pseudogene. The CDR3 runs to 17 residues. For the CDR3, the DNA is TGTGCCAGCAGCTTTCCGGGACTAGCGGGAGCGGTCGGGGAGCTGTTTTTT. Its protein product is CASSFPGLAGAVGELFF.

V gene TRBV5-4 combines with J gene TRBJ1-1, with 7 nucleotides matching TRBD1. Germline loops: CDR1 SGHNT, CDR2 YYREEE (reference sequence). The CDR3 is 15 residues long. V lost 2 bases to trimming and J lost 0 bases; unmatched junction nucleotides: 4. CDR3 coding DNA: TGTGCCAGCAGCTTACTGGGACAGCTGAACACTGAAGCTTTCTTT. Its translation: CASSLLGQLNTEAFF.

Here the CDR3 DNA reads TGTGCCAGCAGCTTGGCCGTGGACACCGGGGAGCTGTTTTTT. Its translation is CASSLAVDTGELFF. The V call is TRBV5-4, the J call TRBJ2-2; D not certain. Germline V gene sequence: CDR1 SGHNT, CDR2 YYREEE (reference sequence). The length of the CDR3 is 14 residues. V was shortened by 0 bases and J by 3 bases, with 6 bases between the two germline ends.

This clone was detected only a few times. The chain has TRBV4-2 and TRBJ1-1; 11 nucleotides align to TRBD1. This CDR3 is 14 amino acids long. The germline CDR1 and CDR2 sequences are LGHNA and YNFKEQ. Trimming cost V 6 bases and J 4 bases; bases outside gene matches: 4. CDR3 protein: CASRPGTGGTEAFF. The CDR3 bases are TGTGCCAGCAGACCCGGGACAGGGGGCACTGAAGCTTTCTTT.

The CDR3 nucleotides are TGTGCCAGTAGTCCGGGGACAGGGGAGGCTAACTATGGCTACACCTTC. The encoded protein is CASSPGTGEANYGYTF. The chain has TRBV19 and TRBJ1-2; 10 bases line up with TRBD1. Germline V gene data show CDR1 as LNHDA and CDR2 as SQIVND (reference sequence). The junction had 6 bases not matched to a gene; V was cut back by 5 bases and J by 0 bases. The CDR3 length is 16 residues.

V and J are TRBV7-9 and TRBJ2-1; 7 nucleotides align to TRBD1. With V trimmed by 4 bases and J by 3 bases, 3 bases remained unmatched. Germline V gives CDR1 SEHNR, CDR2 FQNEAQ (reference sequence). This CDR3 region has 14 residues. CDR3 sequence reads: CASSSQGIYNEQFF. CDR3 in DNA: TGTGCCAGCAGCTCACAGGGGATCTACAATGAGCAGTTCTTC.

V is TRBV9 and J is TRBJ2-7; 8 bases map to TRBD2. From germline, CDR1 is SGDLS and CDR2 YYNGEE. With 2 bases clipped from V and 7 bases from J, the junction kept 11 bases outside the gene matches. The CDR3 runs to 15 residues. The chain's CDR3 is CASSVNTAGVGEQYF. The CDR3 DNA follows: TGTGCCAGCAGCGTCAACACAGCGGGAGTAGGTGAGCAGTACTTC.

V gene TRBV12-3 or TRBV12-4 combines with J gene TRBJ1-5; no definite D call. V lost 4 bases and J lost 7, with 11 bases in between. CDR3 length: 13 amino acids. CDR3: CASSWMLLQPQHF. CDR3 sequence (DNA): TGTGCCAGCAGTTGGATGCTCTTACAGCCCCAGCATTTT.

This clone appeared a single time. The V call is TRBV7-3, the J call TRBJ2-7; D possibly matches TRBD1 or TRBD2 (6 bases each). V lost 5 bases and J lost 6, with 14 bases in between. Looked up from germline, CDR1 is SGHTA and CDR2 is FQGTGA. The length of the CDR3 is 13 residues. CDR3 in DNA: TGTGCCAGCAGCCGCGGCTCGGGGGCCGAGCAGTACTTC. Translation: CASSRGSGAEQYF.

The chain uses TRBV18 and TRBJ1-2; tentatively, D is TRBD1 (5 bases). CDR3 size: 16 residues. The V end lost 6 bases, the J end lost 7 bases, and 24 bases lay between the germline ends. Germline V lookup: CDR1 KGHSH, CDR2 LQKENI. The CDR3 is CASSPLGDHRGGGYTF. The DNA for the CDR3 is TGTGCCAGCTCGCCCCTGGGGGACCACCGGGGAGGTGGCTACACCTTC.

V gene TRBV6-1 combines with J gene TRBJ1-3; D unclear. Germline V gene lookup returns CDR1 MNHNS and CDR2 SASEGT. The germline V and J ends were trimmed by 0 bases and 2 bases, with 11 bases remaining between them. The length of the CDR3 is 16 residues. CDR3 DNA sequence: TGTGCCAGCAGTGAAGCATCTACGGGTACTGGAAACACCATATATTTT. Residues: CASSEASTGTGNTIYF.

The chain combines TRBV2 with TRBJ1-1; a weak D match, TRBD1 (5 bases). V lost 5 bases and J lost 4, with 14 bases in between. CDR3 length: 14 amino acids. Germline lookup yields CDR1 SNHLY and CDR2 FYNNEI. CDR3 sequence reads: CASSPTVGGTEAFF. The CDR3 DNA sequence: TGTGCCAGCAGTCCAACAGTTGGGGGCACTGAAGCTTTCTTT.

In DNA, the CDR3 is TGTGCCAGTACCGGGAGGGGGGCAATTTGGTCCTACAATGAGCAGTTCTTC. Encoded protein: CASTGRGAIWSYNEQFF. The chain carries TRBV2 and TRBJ2-1; 8 nucleotides line up with TRBD2. CDR1 and CDR2 from the germline V gene are SNHLY and FYNNEI. The V and J ends lost 9 bases and 1 base, in that order; junction bases with no gene match: 14. The CDR3 has 17 residues.

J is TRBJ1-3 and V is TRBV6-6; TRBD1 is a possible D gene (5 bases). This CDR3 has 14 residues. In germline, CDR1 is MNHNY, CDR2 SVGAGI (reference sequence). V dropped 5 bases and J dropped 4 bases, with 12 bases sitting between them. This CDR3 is CASSRRGSGNTIYF. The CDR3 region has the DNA TGTGCCAGCAGTAGAAGGGGCTCCGGAAACACCATATATTTT.